This TCR beta chain was captured by sequencing in a study of fetal regulatory T cell absence and autoimmunity (dated by TCRdb to 2016 to 2017). General notes on the study: Exocrine pancreas autoimmunity was observed in the IPEX patients in the absence of clinical diabetes.

For this chain, trimming is 3 bases at the V end and 4 bases at the J end, and the number of junction bases without a gene match is 2. The germline V gene (reference sequence) specifies LNHDA as CDR1 and SQIVND as CDR2. Measured from the cysteine to the phenylalanine, the CDR3 is 14 residues long. Only the CDR3 portion is preserved as DNA: 42 bases, with reading frame beginning at the first base. On this clone itself: Its specific antigen is unknown. The record has no base qualities; no much larger clone is one base away.

TCRbeta CDR3 regions were amplified and barcoded by two-step multiplex PCR on the immunoSEQ human TCRbeta survey platform. Libraries were sequenced on Illumina instruments, and IgH from the same samples was sequenced in parallel. Per the source publication's procedure: To remove PCR and sequencing errors, raw reads were filtered against IMGT V, D, J definitions and grouped with a nearest-neighbor algorithm. A clone was defined by an identical nucleotide sequence, and differential abundance between tissues was tested with a Fisher exact test for each clone at a pFDR threshold of p<0.01. Clones with frequencies too low for statistical inference were excluded by a minimum inclusion filter of 10 in either sample. The immunoSEQ Analyzer was used for pairwise clonal comparisons, while IMGT tools were used to assess gene family usage. TCRdb mirrors the immuneACCESS table, restricted to in-frame sequences. Some clones are absent from its copies; in checked studies, under half trace to an unresolved V gene, and the reason for the others is unknown. V and J calls and clone size are given by that table; D and trimming were obtained from the DNA. This sample lists around 45,000 clones; around 83% were detected once. Over 0.4% of the sample comes from the top ten.

General findings and caveats noted by the study authors: The TCR compartment showed significant oligoclonal enrichment in pancreas versus cord blood, with some top clones over 85-fold enriched. The oligoclonal enrichment was interpreted as supporting antigen-driven autoimmunity in the pancreas before birth in IPEX syndrome. TRB gene family usage was broadly similar between cord blood and pancreas, resembling published neonatal and adult repertoires.

The DNeasy Blood and Tissue Kit was used to extract about 1.8-3.3 ug of genomic DNA from umbilical cord blood or frozen pancreas. The chain joins TRBV19 to TRBJ1-1, and 10 junction bases match TRBD1. The sample comprised cord blood. The TCR was taken from a newborn boy with IPEX syndrome. The DNA sequence is given as TGTGCCAGTAGTATCAGGGACAGGGGCACTGAAGCTTTCTTT. Its coded protein is CASSIRDRGTEAFF.